This T cell receptor (beta chain) was captured by sequencing in a study of blood T cell repertoires in COVID-19. CDR3 length: 14 amino acids. Trimming at V came to 0 bases and at J to 9 bases, leaving 5 bases not matched to a gene. Germline-derived CDR1 and CDR2 are SGDLS and YYNGEE. Original processing notes: For nucleated cells, counts were estimated from reference gene primer amplification. Repertoires were generated with immunoSEQ multiplex PCR, while TCRdb's copy carries only in-frame clones and drops some. That table supplies the V and J calls and clone size; D and trimming were determined from the DNA. Among approximately 44,000 clones, 65% to 85% were seen once, and the ten largest hold roughly 30%.

This chain uses TRBV9 with TRBJ2-1; 8 nucleotides agree with TRBD2. The TCR comes from a woman aged 80 or over with acute or convalescent COVID-19. The sequenced sample consisted of peripheral blood. CDR3: CASSVDSGVVEQFF. The CDR3 nucleotides are TGTGCCAGCAGCGTAGATAGCGGGGTGGTTGAGCAGTTCTTC.